The 12 T cell receptor beta chains below were found in one sample sequenced in a study of blood T cell repertoires in COVID-19. The repertoire was sequenced with immunoSEQ multiplex PCR; TCRdb's copy has only in-frame clones and lacks some. The sample records some 130,000 clones, 84% being singletons. Sequencing was done on a sample of peripheral blood. The source of these receptors is a man in his 60s with acute or convalescent COVID-19.

This clone was counted ten times or more. This sequence joins TRBV27 and TRBJ2-7; 12 bases match TRBD1. V lost 6 bases to trimming and J lost 5 bases; unmatched junction nucleotides: 5. The CDR3 runs to 14 residues. Germline V gene sequence: CDR1 MNHEY, CDR2 SMNVEV (reference sequence). This chain's CDR3 is CASSGTGGRDEQYF. Written as DNA, the CDR3 is TGTGCCAGCAGCGGGACAGGGGGCCGGGACGAGCAGTACTTC.

The CDR3 DNA follows: TGTGCCAGCAGCTTAATCGGGGGAGGGCCCGGGGAGCTGTTTTTT. Amino acid sequence: CASSLIGGGPGELFF. The gene calls are TRBV7-3 and TRBJ2-2, with 7 nucleotides matching TRBD2. Germline V lookup: CDR1 SGHTA, CDR2 FQGTGA. The CDR3 totals 15 residues. Germline trimming cut 1 base from V and 6 bases from J; bases unmatched to any gene: 5.

This clone has just one count. The genes are TRBV9 and TRBJ2-7; 10 bases map to TRBD1. Germline lookup yields CDR1 SGDLS and CDR2 YYNGEE. Unmatched junction bases numbered 14, after V lost 6 bases and J lost 5 bases. The CDR3 spans 16 residues. The CDR3 sequence is CASTSSGTGVLDEQYF. DNA for the CDR3: TGTGCCAGCACCTCGTCTGGGACAGGGGTTTTGGACGAGCAGTACTTC.

This rearrangement joins TRBV7-3 to TRBJ1-2; D uncertain. Germline V gene lookup returns CDR1 SGHTA and CDR2 FQGTGA. This CDR3 comprises 13 residues. The ends were cut back, 3 bases at V and 2 bases at J, with 7 bases in the middle. The CDR3 bases are TGTGCCAGCAGCTTCGGAGGGAACTATGGCTACACCTTC. Residues: CASSFGGNYGYTF. Complete variable domain (other parts from reference TRBV7-3 and TRBJ1-2): GAGVSQTPSNKVTEKGKYVELRCDPISGHTALYWYRQSLGQGPEFLIYFQGTGAADDSGLPNDRFFAVRPEGSVSTLKIQRTERGDSAVYLCASSFGGNYGYTFGSGTRLTVV.

The CDR3 DNA follows: TGTGCCAGCAGCCCACGGAGAACTGGGGCCAACGTCCTGACTTTC. As protein: CASSPRRTGANVLTF. The genes are TRBV3-1 (or the pseudogene TRBV3-2) and TRBJ2-6; D not certain. Germline V gives CDR1 LGHDT, CDR2 YNNKEL (reference sequence). The ends were cut back, 4 bases at V and 2 bases at J, with 9 bases in the middle. CDR3 length: 15 residues.

The V and J genes are TRBV6-5 and TRBJ1-1, with 8 nucleotides matching TRBD1. The length of the CDR3 is 14 residues. The V and J ends lost 6 bases and 0 bases, in that order; junction bases with no gene match: 3. Germline V CDR1 and CDR2: MNHEY, SVGAGI. The CDR3 here is CASRDRAMNTEAFF. The CDR3 DNA follows: TGTGCCAGCAGGGACAGGGCCATGAACACTGAAGCTTTCTTT.

CDR3 nucleotides: TGTGCCAGCAGCTCGTGGACAGGGAACACCGGGGAGCTGTTTTTT. This sequence encodes CASSSWTGNTGELFF. The rearrangement joins TRBV7-3 to TRBJ2-2; 7 bases map to TRBD1. Germline trimming cut 4 bases from V and 1 base from J; bases unmatched to any gene: 3. The germline CDR1 and CDR2 sequences are SGHTA and FQGTGA. The CDR3 loop spans 15 amino acids.

V gene TRBV10-2 combines with J gene TRBJ1-1; weak D call: TRBD1 (5 bases). The CDR3 spans 13 residues. The ends were cut back, 0 bases at V and 7 bases at J, with 9 bases in the middle. In germline, CDR1 is WSHSY, CDR2 SAAADI. The CDR3 loop is CASSESGGGEAFF. The DNA of the CDR3 is TGCGCCAGCAGTGAGTCTGGGGGAGGTGAAGCTTTCTTT.

The chain uses TRBV4-2 and TRBJ2-3; TRBD2 matches 9 bases. The CDR3 has 19 amino acids. V lost 1 base and J lost 5; bases outside the gene matches: 16. Germline V CDR1 and CDR2: LGHNA, YNFKEQ. CDR3 loop: CASSQVVSGSHNFRDTQYF. The CDR3 DNA follows: TGTGCCAGCAGCCAAGTAGTTAGCGGGAGTCACAATTTCAGAGATACGCAGTATTTT.

This chain connects TRBV9 to TRBJ1-2; D might be TRBD1 (5 bases). There are 14 residues in the CDR3. From germline, CDR1 is SGDLS and CDR2 YYNGEE. Between the trimmed V and J ends, which lost 0 bases and 4 bases, there was a span of 10 bases. CDR3 amino acids: CASSVGGDGYGYTF. Here the CDR3 DNA reads TGTGCCAGCAGCGTAGGCGGGGACGGCTATGGCTACACCTTC.

The DNA for the CDR3 is TGTGCCAGCAGCTACCCCTCGGTTCTAGCGGGAGTCAATGAGCAGTTCTTC. It codes for CASSYPSVLAGVNEQFF. V is TRBV5-6 and J is TRBJ2-1; 10 bases line up with TRBD2. CDR1 SGHDT and CDR2 YYEEEE come from the germline V gene. This CDR3 region has 17 residues. V trimming: 3 bases; J trimming: 6 bases; junction bases outside the gene matches: 12.

This clone showed up just a few times. This chain connects TRBV6-5 to TRBJ1-2; the match to TRBD1 covers 7 bases. V lost 4 bases, J lost 5 bases, and 7 bases stayed unmatched. Germline V gives CDR1 MNHEY, CDR2 SVGAGI. The CDR3 runs 14 residues. The CDR3 region is CASSSQGGVYGYTF. In DNA, the CDR3 is TGTGCCAGCAGTTCCCAGGGGGGCGTTTATGGCTACACCTTC.